The next 4 T cell receptor beta chains were all read from a single sample in a study of cytomegalovirus exposure and HLA in healthy donors. In the PCR, 60 Vbeta and 13 Jbeta primers were used. Using immunoSEQ multiplex PCR, the repertoire was profiled, and TCRdb retains in-frame clones only, with some absent. The table includes about 270,000 clones, around 65% detected once. The material sequenced was PBMCs. Source of these receptors: a female donor in good health and CMV-seronegative.

The sample holds one count of this clone. The junction shows a germline mismatch at one end, possibly a read error. Other DNA sequences in the sample encode the same CDR3. The gene calls are TRBV7-9 and TRBJ2-7; TRBD2 matches at 7 bases. Per germline, CDR1 SEHNR and CDR2 FQNEAQ (reference sequence). There are 17 residues in the CDR3. The CDR3 loop is CASSPPSGTKGVYEQYF. CDR3 bases: TGTGCCAGCAGCCCGCCCAGCGGGACGAAAGGGGTCTACGAGCAATACTTC.

The chain employs TRBV7-9 and TRBJ2-2, with 12 bases matching TRBD2. This CDR3 is built from 16 residues. V lost 10 bases to trimming and J lost 5 bases; unmatched junction nucleotides: 11. Germline CDR1 reads SEHNR; CDR2 reads FQNEAQ (reference sequence). CDR3: CAIQGLAGFETGELFF. CDR3 coding DNA: TGTGCCATCCAAGGACTAGCGGGATTTGAGACCGGGGAGCTGTTTTTT.

This rearrangement joins TRBV29-1 to TRBJ2-5, with D uncertain. The CDR3 is 12 amino acids. V was shortened by 4 bases and J by 5 bases, with 11 bases between the two germline ends. The germline V gene has CDR1 SQVTM and CDR2 ANQGSEA. CDR3 in DNA: TGCAGCGTTGTAGGAGCGTGGGAGACCCAGTACTTC. Its translation: CSVVGAWETQYF.

CDR3 residues: CASSQDPGSLNSGNTIYF. In DNA form, the CDR3 reads TGCGCCAGCAGCCAAGACCCGGGTAGCCTCAACTCTGGAAACACCATATATTTT. V gene TRBV4-1 combines with J gene TRBJ1-3, with unresolved D. Germline V lookup: CDR1 MGHRA, CDR2 YSYEKL. This CDR3 spans 18 amino acids. The V and J ends lost 0 bases and 0 bases respectively, with 15 bases between them.